One and the same sample provided the 22 T cell receptor beta chains below, sequenced in a study of blood T cell repertoires in COVID-19. Produced via immunoSEQ multiplex PCR; TCRdb's table is partial and in-frame only. The data hold about 340,000 clones, with roughly 90% observed a single time. What was sequenced was PBMCs or T cells enriched from blood (not recorded which). Receptors were obtained from a woman between 25 and 40 years old who had recovered from COVID-19.

The gene calls are TRBV10-3 and TRBJ1-4; a possible D gene is TRBD1 (6 bases). In germline, CDR1 is ENHRY, CDR2 SYGVKD. Between the trimmed V and J ends, which lost 6 bases and 0 bases, there was a span of 11 bases. This CDR3 contains 15 residues. DNA of the CDR3: TGTGCCATCAGCAGGGGTATCTCAACTAATGAAAAACTGTTTTTT. It encodes CAISRGISTNEKLFF.

The chain carries TRBV30 and TRBJ2-1; D is possibly TRBD2 (6 bases). The germline V and J ends were trimmed by 5 bases and 6 bases, with 20 bases remaining between them. Per germline, CDR1 GTSNPN and CDR2 SVGIG (reference sequence). This CDR3 has 15 amino acids. The CDR3 nucleotides are TGTGCCTGGTTCAATATGAGGCGGGGAGGCAATGAGCAGTTCTTC. Translated, it gives CAWFNMRRGGNEQFF. Full variable domain (outside the CDR3, taken from reference TRBV30 and TRBJ2-1): SQTIHQWPATLVQPVGSPLSLECTVEGTSNPNLYWYRQAAGRGLQLLFYSVGIGQISSEVPQNLSASRPQDRQFILSSKKLLLSDSGFYLCAWFNMRRGGNEQFFGPGTRLTVL.

The chain is built from TRBV19 and TRBJ2-2; 7 bases map to TRBD2. Trimming at V came to 3 bases and at J to 6 bases, leaving 7 bases not matched to a gene. CDR3 length equals 15 residues. The germline CDR1 and CDR2 sequences are LNHDA and SQIVND (reference sequence). CDR3 residues: CASSIMGGDPGELFF. The DNA for the CDR3 is TGTGCCAGTAGTATCATGGGAGGGGACCCCGGGGAGCTGTTTTTT.

J is TRBJ1-6 and V is TRBV11-2; D ambiguous. Germline V gene lookup returns CDR1 SGHAT and CDR2 FQNNGV. Trimming left V 5 bases short and J 9 bases short, with 14 bases between. The CDR3 is 14 amino acids. This CDR3 reads CASSRQVLGSPLHF. The DNA of the CDR3 is TGTGCCAGCAGCCGCCAGGTTTTAGGTTCACCCCTCCACTTT.

This sequence joins TRBV11-1 and TRBJ2-3, with TRBD1 as a possible D gene (5 bases). V was trimmed by 5 bases and J by 1 base, leaving 13 bases between them. This CDR3 has 15 residues. Germline CDR1 and CDR2: SGHAT and FQDESV (reference sequence). The CDR3 spells CASSPLGDGTDTQYF. CDR3 bases: TGTGCCAGCAGCCCCCTAGGGGATGGCACAGATACGCAGTATTTT.

V gene TRBV12-3 or TRBV12-4 combines with J gene TRBJ2-7; maybe TRBD2 (5 bases). This CDR3 is 13 amino acids long. The V and J ends lost 2 bases and 6 bases respectively, with 11 bases between them. The CDR3 spells CASSLSSGFEQYF. For the CDR3, the DNA is TGTGCCAGCAGTTTATCGTCGGGGTTCGAGCAGTACTTC.

The gene calls are TRBV12-3 or TRBV12-4 and TRBJ1-1; TRBD1 matches at 7 bases. With V trimmed by 1 base and J by 10 bases, 6 bases remained unmatched. CDR3 length: 13 residues. CDR3 bases: TGTGCCAGCAGTTTAGTAGGGACAGTCGGAGCTTTCTTT. It specifies CASSLVGTVGAFF.

V usage is TRBV25-1 and J usage is TRBJ2-5; D may be TRBD1 (5 bases). The CDR3 sequence is 13 residues long. CDR1 MGHDK and CDR2 SYGVNS come from the germline V gene. Trimming took 3 bases from V and 4 from J, leaving 9 bases between them. This CDR3 reads CASSDGRGETQYF. The CDR3 nucleotides are TGTGCCAGCAGTGACGGTAGGGGAGAGACCCAGTACTTC.

The CDR3 protein is CASSPDRADTIYF. In nucleotides, the CDR3 is TGCGCCAGCAGCCCTGACAGGGCGGACACCATATATTTT. The chain carries TRBV5-1 and TRBJ1-3, with TRBD1 identical over 7 bases. The V gene end was trimmed by 4 bases and the J gene end by 8 bases; junction bases not matched to a gene: 6. The CDR3 extends over 13 amino acids. Germline CDR1 SGHRS, CDR2 YFSETQ. The full variable domain, rest sourced from reference TRBV5-1 and TRBJ1-3, is KAGVTQTPRYLIKTRGQQVTLSCSPISGHRSVSWYQQTPGQGLQFLFEYFSETQRNKGNFPGRFSGRQFSNSRSEMNVSTLELGDSALYLCASSPDRADTIYFGEGSWLTVV.

The genes are TRBV6-5 and TRBJ2-2, with 8 bases lining up with TRBD2. CDR1 and CDR2 (germline): MNHEY, SVGAGI. CDR3 size: 15 residues. Unmatched junction bases numbered 9, after V lost 8 bases and J lost 4 bases. The CDR3 DNA is TGTGCCAGCTACTGGCGGGGGGCGCGCACCGGGGAGCTGTTTTTT. Protein: CASYWRGARTGELFF.

The chain joins TRBV5-4 to TRBJ1-5; 9 positions match TRBD1. CDR1 and CDR2 (germline): SGHNT, YYREEE (reference sequence). J was trimmed by 8 bases and V by 4 bases; bases with no gene match: 10. This CDR3 spans 15 amino acids. This chain's CDR3 is CASSRLLTGGEPQHF. The CDR3 DNA follows: TGTGCCAGCAGCCGTCTACTTACAGGGGGCGAGCCCCAGCATTTT.

The gene calls are TRBV30 and TRBJ1-5, with D unclear. V lost 3 bases and J lost 3, with 9 bases in between. CDR1 and CDR2 from the germline V gene are GTSNPN and SVGIG (reference sequence). The CDR3 is 13 residues long. CDR3 DNA: TGTGCCTGGAGCCCAGGTACCAATCAGCCCCAGCATTTT. This gives the protein CAWSPGTNQPQHF. The whole variable domain, filled in from reference TRBV30 and TRBJ1-5, reads SQTIHQWPATLVQPVGSPLSLECTVEGTSNPNLYWYRQAAGRGLQLLFYSVGIGQISSEVPQNLSASRPQDRQFILSSKKLLLSDSGFYLCAWSPGTNQPQHFGDGTRLSIL.

The gene calls are TRBV18 and TRBJ1-3; 7 positions match TRBD1. CDR1 and CDR2 from the germline V gene are KGHSH and LQKENI. The V segment lost 2 bases and the J segment 1 base; nucleotides outside the gene matches: 2. The CDR3 is 15 amino acids. The CDR3 reads CASSPRDRSGNTIYF. In nucleotides, the CDR3 is TGTGCCAGCTCACCAAGGGACAGATCTGGAAACACCATATATTTT. Full variable domain (outside the CDR3, taken from reference TRBV18 and TRBJ1-3): NAGVMQNPRHLVRRRGQEARLRCSPMKGHSHVYWYRQLPEEGLKFMVYLQKENIIDESGMPKERFSAEFPKEGPSILRIQQVVRGDSAAYFCASSPRDRSGNTIYFGEGSWLTVV.

CDR3 coding DNA: TGCGCCAGCAGCCAAGCGCTAGCGATAAACACCGGGGAGCTGTTTTTT. Translation: CASSQALAINTGELFF. This chain connects TRBV4-3 to TRBJ2-2; tentative D call: TRBD2 (6 bases). CDR1 and CDR2 (germline): LGHNA, YSLEER. Trimming took off 1 base at V and 2 bases at J, with 11 bases between the two ends. This CDR3 has 16 residues.

In this sample, this clone turned up once. V usage is TRBV4-1 and J usage is TRBJ1-2, with 10 bases that match TRBD1. This CDR3 comprises 17 residues. Trimming removed 0 bases from V and 0 bases from J; junction bases left unmatched: 4. Per the germline V gene, CDR1 is MGHRA and CDR2 is YSYEKL. The DNA of the CDR3 is TGCGCCAGCAGCCAAGACGGGGGACAGGGGCCTAACTATGGCTACACCTTC. It yields the protein CASSQDGGQGPNYGYTF.

This clone was seen once. V and J are TRBV5-8 and TRBJ1-2; 8 nucleotides agree with TRBD1. Germline lookup yields CDR1 SGHTS and CDR2 YDEGEE. The CDR3 consists of 17 residues. V shed 1 base, J shed 6 bases, and the junction held 14 bases outside the gene matches. The CDR3: CASSLKGQAFWGDGYTF. CDR3 nucleotides: TGTGCCAGCAGCTTGAAGGGACAGGCCTTCTGGGGGGATGGCTACACCTTC.

The rearrangement links TRBV9 to TRBJ2-1; 9 bases are shared with TRBD2. In germline, CDR1 is SGDLS, CDR2 YYNGEE. Trimming removed 1 base from V and 0 bases from J; junction bases left unmatched: 5. This CDR3 region has 17 residues. In DNA form, the CDR3 reads TGTGCCAGCAGCGTAACTAGCGGGTTTAGCTCCTACAATGAGCAGTTCTTC. Translated, it gives CASSVTSGFSSYNEQFF. Drawing the rest from reference TRBV9 and TRBJ2-1, the complete variable domain is DSGVTQTPKHLITATGQRVTLRCSPRSGDLSVYWYQQSLDQGLQFLIQYYNGEERAKGNILERFSAQQFPDLHSELNLSSLELGDSALYFCASSVTSGFSSYNEQFFGPGTRLTVL.

The chain joins TRBV7-8 to TRBJ2-2; D perhaps matches TRBD1 (6 bases). This CDR3 is built from 17 residues. V lost 5 bases and J 1 base, leaving 17 bases between the germline ends. The germline gives CDR1 SGHVS, CDR2 FQNEAQ. This CDR3 is CASSPIGTLRNTGELFF. Here the CDR3 DNA reads TGTGCCAGCAGCCCGATCGGGACACTTAGGAACACCGGGGAGCTGTTTTTT.

The genes are TRBV18 and TRBJ1-1, with D perhaps TRBD1 (5 bases). This CDR3 spans 16 amino acids. Germline V lookup: CDR1 KGHSH, CDR2 LQKENI. Trimming took off 3 bases at V and 1 base at J, with 15 bases between the two ends. In DNA form, the CDR3 reads TGTGCCAGCTCACCCCAGCGATCCGACAGGAACACTGAAGCTTTCTTT. It is translated as CASSPQRSDRNTEAFF.

This rearrangement joins TRBV24-1 to TRBJ2-1; 9 bases are shared with TRBD1. Germline V CDR1 and CDR2: KGHDR, SFDVKD. The CDR3 is 15 residues long. Trimming at V came to 5 bases and at J to 7 bases, leaving 8 bases not matched to a gene. The CDR3 region has the DNA TGTGCCACCAGTGCTAGGGAACAGGGGGCGAATGAGCAGTTCTTC. This translates into CATSAREQGANEQFF.

This clone was observed a single time. The rearrangement joins TRBV10-3 to TRBJ2-3, with TRBD2 identical over 10 bases. This CDR3 is 18 amino acids long. Germline assignment: CDR1 ENHRY and CDR2 SYGVKD. The junction had 13 bases not matched to a gene; V was cut back by 2 bases and J by 5 bases. CDR3 region: CAISEPPGSGGAKDTQYF. The CDR3 DNA follows: TGTGCCATCAGTGAGCCCCCGGGGAGCGGGGGGGCCAAAGATACGCAGTATTTT.

The chain couples TRBV5-1 to TRBJ2-1; 10 positions match TRBD1. V lost 5 bases to trimming and J lost 1 base; unmatched junction nucleotides: 0. The CDR3 totals 14 residues. The germline CDR1 and CDR2 sequences are SGHRS and YFSETQ. The CDR3 reads CASRGQGSYNEQFF. For the CDR3, the DNA is TGCGCCAGCAGGGGACAGGGGTCCTACAATGAGCAGTTCTTC. The whole variable domain, remainder taken from reference TRBV5-1 and TRBJ2-1, is KAGVTQTPRYLIKTRGQQVTLSCSPISGHRSVSWYQQTPGQGLQFLFEYFSETQRNKGNFPGRFSGRQFSNSRSEMNVSTLELGDSALYLCASRGQGSYNEQFFGPGTRLTVL.